This T cell receptor (beta chain) was profiled in a study of blood T cells in healthy people across ages. Next came a second PCR, run for 7 to 11 cycles, which used a sample-barcoded 5' primer along with a J-beta primer mix. TCRdb ran MiXCR on the 5' RACE reads and lists one entry per CDR3 protein. The data contain roughly 800,000 distinct CDR3 sequences, about 62% of them seen just once; the ten biggest clones take up approximately 23%. CDR1 is SGHRS, CDR2 YFSETQ, per germline. Losses at the gene ends were 5 bases for V and 0 bases for J; bases not matched to a gene: 2. The CDR3 length is 15 residues. Isolating PBMCs gave at least 6 million of these cells per sample.

The origin of this receptor is a man aged 30 to 45 in good health. Sequenced input: blood. The rearrangement joins TRBV5-1 to TRBJ2-3, with 11 positions matching TRBD2. The CDR3 is CASRGLAVSTDTQYF. In DNA, the CDR3 is TGCGCCAGCAGGGGACTAGCGGTGAGCACAGATACGCAGTATTTT.